This paragraph covers one TCR beta chain sequence. Its antigen is still unknown. This sample was included in a study of identical twins. Findings of the study overall: Conclusions relied on cross-sectional statistical analysis, not following the same donors. Diverse VJ usage suggested most zero-insertion clonotypes were not invariant T cells.

One entry per CDR3 protein results from TCRdb running MiXCR on the 5' RACE reads. The sample includes approximately 500,000 distinct CDR3 sequences, approximately 24% of them seen just once. V was clipped by 8 bases and J by 1 base; unmatched bases: 6. This CDR3 contains 16 residues. Germline assignment: CDR1 ENHRY and CDR2 SYGVKD. The same data also contributed to another study, on T cells expressing NK-cell markers.

The sample consisted of CD4+ T cells sorted from blood. The J gene is TRBJ2-1, the V gene TRBV10-3; 12 nucleotides agree with TRBD2. This sequence was found in a woman in her late teens or twenties in good health. CDR3 amino acids: CAIQTSGGLSYNEQFF. The CDR3, as DNA: TGTGCCATCCAGACTAGCGGGGGCCTTTCCTACAATGAGCAGTTCTTC.